This TCR beta chain was retrieved from a study of T-cell memory formation after mild COVID-19. General observations from the study: Among contracting clones, CD4+ were mainly CM/EM and CD8+ enriched in EMRA.

The V and J ends lost 0 bases and 5 bases respectively, with 13 bases between them. CDR1 and CDR2 (germline): SQVTM, ANQGSEA. The CDR3 extends over 14 amino acids. A word on this clonotype: Its antigen remains unknown.

TCRdb re-analysed the 5' RACE reads in MiXCR, keeping a single row per CDR3 protein. There are 170,000 or so distinct CDR3 sequences in the sample; about a fifth occur only once, and approximately 22% lies in the top ten. Sequenced material: PBMCs or a T cell subset sorted from them (not recorded which). This receptor was taken from an adult woman who had mild COVID-19 (a few samples of this study predate the infection). Cell type and time point are not known. This chain connects TRBV29-1 to TRBJ1-2; D not certain. CDR3 bases: TGCAGCGTTGAAGATCCGGGTGCCCTTTATGGCTACACCTTC. Protein product: CSVEDPGALYGYTF. Supplemented by reference TRBV29-1 and TRBJ1-2, the full variable domain reads SAVISQKPSRDICQRGTSLTIQCQVDSQVTMMFWYRQQPGQSLTLIATANQGSEATYESGFVIDKFPISRPNLTFSTLTVSNMSPEDSSIYLCSVEDPGALYGYTFGSGTRLTVV.